A selection of T cell receptor beta chains follows, all from one sample in a study of cytomegalovirus exposure and HLA in healthy donors. Here immunoSEQ multiplex PCR was the method, and the copy in TCRdb shows in-frame clones only, minus some. This table has about 120,000 clones, 88% appearing once. Sample: PBMCs. The receptor source for this set is a man in his late teens or twenties in good health and CMV-seronegative. Both conserved end residues are part of each CDR3. The D gene is left open where the match is weak. Size is omitted from some rows. Given values are once, few, many or a class for expanded clones.

size: -
length: 14
J: TRBJ2-3
D: -
V: TRBV7-6
CDR3: CASSLGSSPDTQYF
DNA: TGTGCCAGCAGCTTAGGCAGTTCGCCAGATACGCAGTATTTT

size: -
length: 16
J: TRBJ2-1
D: TRBD1
V: TRBV2
CDR3: CASSGSRDRPYNEQFF
DNA: TGTGCCAGCAGTGGTTCTCGGGACAGGCCTTACAATGAGCAGTTCTTC

size: -
length: 17
J: TRBJ2-4
D: -
V: TRBV2
CDR3: CASSERRGDRAKNIQYF
DNA: TGTGCCAGCAGTGAAAGGAGGGGAGACAGAGCCAAAAACATTCAGTACTTC

size: -
length: 17
J: TRBJ2-7
D: TRBD2
V: TRBV18
CDR3: CASSPPSRLAGAYEQYF
DNA: TGTGCCAGCTCACCACCATCCCGACTAGCGGGGGCTTACGAGCAGTACTTC

size: few
length: 14
J: TRBJ1-1
D: TRBD1
V: TRBV29-1
CDR3: CSVVRTGLNTEAFF
DNA: TGCAGCGTTGTTCGGACAGGGCTGAACACTGAAGCTTTCTTT

size: -
length: 14
J: TRBJ2-4
D: -
V: TRBV5-4
CDR3: CASKDFQAKNIQYF
DNA: TGTGCCAGCAAGGACTTCCAAGCCAAAAACATTCAGTACTTC

size: -
length: 14
J: TRBJ2-5
D: TRBD1
V: TRBV5-4
CDR3: CASSFRQGAETQYF
DNA: TGTGCCAGCAGCTTCCGACAGGGGGCCGAGACCCAGTACTTC

size: -
length: 17
J: TRBJ2-1
D: -
V: TRBV5-1
CDR3: CASSTLAGFSAWDEQFF
DNA: TGCGCCAGCAGCACCCTGGCGGGGTTTTCGGCATGGGATGAGCAGTTCTTC

size: -
length: 15
J: TRBJ1-2
D: -
V: TRBV5-4
CDR3: CASSPWSSFNYGYTF
DNA: TGTGCCAGCAGCCCCTGGAGCTCTTTCAACTATGGCTACACCTTC

size: -
length: 17
J: TRBJ1-1
D: -
V: TRBV5-4
CDR3: CASSLGTGSPWNTEAFF
DNA: TGTGCCAGCAGCTTGGGAACAGGGAGCCCTTGGAACACTGAAGCTTTCTTT

size: -
length: 14
J: TRBJ1-5
D: TRBD1
V: TRBV30
CDR3: CAWATGNHDQPQHF
DNA: TGTGCCTGGGCGACAGGGAATCATGATCAGCCCCAGCATTTT

size: -
length: 15
J: TRBJ1-5
D: -
V: TRBV10-2
CDR3: CASSDPQRDNQPQHF
DNA: TGCGCCAGCAGTGACCCGCAGAGGGACAATCAGCCCCAGCATTTT

size: -
length: 15
J: TRBJ2-2
D: -
V: TRBV5-1
CDR3: CASSWIDGKVGELFF
DNA: TGCGCCAGCAGCTGGATCGACGGGAAGGTCGGGGAGCTGTTTTTT

size: -
length: 14
J: TRBJ1-1
D: -
V: TRBV6-1
CDR3: CASSLGQGGTEAFF
DNA: TGTGCCAGCAGTCTCGGCCAGGGAGGCACTGAAGCTTTCTTT

size: -
length: 12
J: TRBJ1-3
D: -
V: TRBV9
CDR3: CASAGSGNTIYF
DNA: TGTGCCAGCGCGGGCTCTGGAAACACCATATATTTT

size: few
length: 15
J: TRBJ1-1
D: -
V: TRBV5-1
CDR3: CASSVAGNWDTEAFF
DNA: TGCGCCAGCAGCGTGGCAGGGAATTGGGACACTGAAGCTTTCTTT

size: once
length: 13
J: TRBJ1-1
D: -
V: TRBV28
CDR3: CASSPGQNTEAFF
DNA: TGTGCCAGCAGTCCGGGACAGAACACTGAAGCTTTCTTT

size: -
length: 15
J: TRBJ2-3
D: -
V: TRBV25-1
CDR3: CASSEAGGSADTQYF
DNA: TGTGCCAGCAGTGAGGCGGGTGGTTCCGCAGATACGCAGTATTTT

size: -
length: 15
J: TRBJ2-7
D: TRBD1
V: TRBV5-1
CDR3: CASSKDRGRTYEQYF
DNA: TGCGCCAGCAGCAAGGACAGGGGGCGAACCTACGAGCAGTACTTC

size: -
length: 16
J: TRBJ2-7
D: TRBD1
V: TRBV10-2
CDR3: CASSEPGQDSSYEQYF
DNA: TGCGCCAGCAGTGAGCCGGGACAGGACTCTTCCTACGAGCAGTACTTC

size: -
length: 15
J: TRBJ2-7
D: -
V: TRBV6-5
CDR3: CASSYSGSLSNEQYF
DNA: TGTGCCAGCAGTTACTCTGGTTCTCTATCTAACGAGCAGTACTTC

size: once
length: 15
J: TRBJ1-2
D: -
V: TRBV7-2
CDR3: CASSLVTGNNYGYTF
DNA: TGTGCCAGCAGCTTAGTTACGGGAAATAACTATGGCTACACCTTC

size: -
length: 15
J: TRBJ2-3
D: -
V: TRBV27
CDR3: CASSPRGALTDTQYF
DNA: TGTGCCAGCAGCCCCCGGGGGGCGCTTACAGATACGCAGTATTTT

size: once
length: 15
J: TRBJ2-3
D: -
V: TRBV7-6
CDR3: CASSLWGGNTDTQYF
DNA: TGTGCCAGCAGCTTATGGGGGGGCAACACAGATACGCAGTATTTT

size: -
length: 13
J: TRBJ1-1
D: TRBD1
V: TRBV19
CDR3: CASSAPGQGRIFF
DNA: TGTGCCAGTAGTGCGCCGGGACAGGGCCGTATCTTCTTT

size: -
length: 13
J: TRBJ2-7
D: -
V: TRBV7-9
CDR3: CASSFPTGYEQYF
DNA: TGTGCCAGCAGCTTCCCAACAGGTTACGAGCAGTACTTC

size: once
length: 16
J: TRBJ1-5
D: -
V: TRBV5-6
CDR3: CASSLGGRWSNQPQHF
DNA: TGTGCCAGCAGCTTGGGTGGTCGGTGGAGCAATCAGCCCCAGCATTTT

size: -
length: 12
J: TRBJ1-1
D: -
V: TRBV10-1
CDR3: CASSTGGTEAFF
DNA: TGCGCCAGCAGTACGGGGGGAACTGAAGCTTTCTTT

size: -
length: 16
J: TRBJ2-2
D: TRBD1
V: TRBV25-1
CDR3: CASSEFRQGAFGELFF
DNA: TGTGCCAGCAGTGAATTTCGACAGGGGGCTTTCGGGGAGCTGTTTTTT

size: -
length: 15
J: TRBJ2-1
D: TRBD1
V: TRBV4-1
CDR3: CASSQTDRDHNEQFF
DNA: TGCGCCAGCAGCCAAACCGACAGGGATCACAATGAGCAGTTCTTC

size: -
length: 18
J: TRBJ2-2
D: -
V: TRBV15
CDR3: CATSRDSGDYLNTGELFF
DNA: TGTGCCACCAGCAGAGATTCTGGAGACTACCTTAACACCGGGGAGCTGTTTTTT

size: few
length: 14
J: TRBJ2-5
D: TRBD2
V: TRBV6-1
CDR3: CASQGLAEVETQYF
DNA: TGTGCCAGCCAGGGACTAGCTGAGGTTGAGACCCAGTACTTC

size: -
length: 15
J: TRBJ2-4
D: TRBD2
V: TRBV6-1
CDR3: CASSGPESGGMVQYF
DNA: TGTGCCAGCAGTGGGCCGGAGAGCGGGGGAATGGTTCAGTACTTC

size: -
length: 14
J: TRBJ1-5
D: TRBD1
V: TRBV10-3
CDR3: CAISADRGNQPQHF
DNA: TGTGCCATCAGTGCGGACAGGGGAAATCAGCCCCAGCATTTT

size: -
length: 11
J: TRBJ2-7
D: TRBD1
V: TRBV11-3
CDR3: CAIRQGHEQYF
DNA: TGTGCCATCCGACAGGGCCACGAGCAGTACTTC

size: -
length: 14
J: TRBJ1-2
D: -
V: TRBV6-6
CDR3: CASSFELGGYGYTF
DNA: TGTGCCAGCAGTTTCGAACTAGGGGGCTATGGCTACACCTTC

size: -
length: 10
J: TRBJ2-7
D: -
V: TRBV28
CDR3: CASSRYEQYF
DNA: TGTGCCAGCAGCCGCTACGAGCAGTACTTC

size: -
length: 15
J: TRBJ2-5
D: TRBD1
V: TRBV4-1
CDR3: CASSQEQGVGETQYF
DNA: TGCGCCAGCAGCCAGGAACAGGGGGTAGGTGAGACCCAGTACTTC

size: few
length: 16
J: TRBJ2-2
D: TRBD1
V: TRBV5-6
CDR3: CASSAGQGIYTGELFF
DNA: TGTGCCAGCAGCGCAGGACAGGGAATCTACACCGGGGAGCTGTTTTTT

size: few
length: 15
J: TRBJ1-1
D: TRBD1
V: TRBV19
CDR3: CASSTGQGVDTEAFF
DNA: TGTGCCAGTAGTACCGGACAGGGGGTGGATACTGAAGCTTTCTTT

size: -
length: 16
J: TRBJ2-1
D: TRBD1
V: TRBV18
CDR3: CASVPGTAVSYNEQFF
DNA: TGTGCCAGCGTACCCGGGACAGCCGTCTCCTACAATGAGCAGTTCTTC

size: -
length: 18
J: TRBJ2-1
D: TRBD2
V: TRBV15
CDR3: CATSRDLRRGGSENEQFF
DNA: TGTGCCACCAGCAGGGATCTCAGGAGGGGCGGGAGTGAGAATGAGCAGTTCTTC

size: -
length: 15
J: TRBJ2-1
D: TRBD1
V: TRBV5-1
CDR3: CASSLGQGIGNEQFF
DNA: TGCGCCAGCAGCTTGGGACAGGGAATAGGTAATGAGCAGTTCTTC

size: -
length: 14
J: TRBJ2-5
D: -
V: TRBV18
CDR3: CASSPGQLQETQYF
DNA: TGTGCCAGCTCCCCTGGACAGCTCCAAGAGACCCAGTACTTC

size: -
length: 14
J: TRBJ2-3
D: TRBD2
V: TRBV5-1
CDR3: CASSSSGSADTQYF
DNA: TGCGCCAGCAGCTCTAGCGGGAGCGCAGATACGCAGTATTTT

size: -
length: 12
J: TRBJ1-4
D: -
V: TRBV28
CDR3: CASSSINEKLFF
DNA: TGTGCCAGCAGTTCCATTAATGAAAAACTGTTTTTT

size: -
length: 17
J: TRBJ2-3
D: -
V: TRBV25-1
CDR3: CASSEPSSGTFTDTQYF
DNA: TGTGCCAGCAGTGAGCCTTCCTCCGGGACTTTCACCGATACGCAGTATTTT

size: -
length: 15
J: TRBJ1-5
D: TRBD1
V: TRBV4-3
CDR3: CASSRRQGSNQPQHF
DNA: TGCGCCAGCAGCCGGAGACAGGGGAGCAATCAGCCCCAGCATTTT